A single sample is the source of the 9 T cell receptor beta chains below, sequenced in a study of blood T cell repertoires in COVID-19. Sequencing was performed with immunoSEQ multiplex PCR; in TCRdb, only in-frame clones are kept and a portion is missing. This sample yields about 39,000 clones, of which 79% are seen a single time; approximately 23% belongs to the top ten. Sequenced input: peripheral blood. The receptors stem from a man between 65 and 79 years old with acute or convalescent COVID-19.

The chain recombines TRBV10-3 with TRBJ2-3; 11 nucleotides align to TRBD2. This CDR3 spans 16 amino acids. V shed 7 bases, J shed 5 bases, and the junction held 11 bases outside the gene matches. The germline gives CDR1 ENHRY, CDR2 SYGVKD. In DNA, the CDR3 is TGTGCCATCACAATCGGGCTAGCGGGAGGCCAAGATACGCAGTATTTT. Its protein is CAITIGLAGGQDTQYF.

The V gene is TRBV9, the J gene TRBJ2-1; 10 nucleotides align to TRBD2. Germline V gene lookup returns CDR1 SGDLS and CDR2 YYNGEE. Trimming cost V 4 bases and J 6 bases; bases outside gene matches: 7. CDR3 length: 15 amino acids. The CDR3 reads CASSPGLAVANEQFF. The CDR3 nucleotides are TGTGCCAGCAGCCCCGGACTAGCGGTCGCCAATGAGCAGTTCTTC.

Only one count was recorded for this clone. This chain uses TRBV11-2 with TRBJ2-1; D remains unclear. CDR1 is SGHAT and CDR2 is FQNNGV in the germline V gene. V was shortened by 7 bases and J by 0 bases, with 13 bases between the two germline ends. This CDR3 is 15 amino acids long. CDR3 nucleotides: TGTGCCAGCACCCACCGGTTCCTCTCCTACAATGAGCAGTTCTTC. This codes for CASTHRFLSYNEQFF.

V and J are TRBV28 and TRBJ2-5; D uncertain. V was clipped by 6 bases and J by 6 bases, with 17 bases between them. The CDR3 covers 14 residues. Germline-derived CDR1 and CDR2 are MDHEN and SYDVKM. CDR3 amino acids: CASRLGPARQTQYF. The CDR3 coding sequence is TGTGCCAGCAGGCTTGGTCCGGCGAGGCAGACCCAGTACTTC.

This clone turned up a few times. This chain connects TRBV28 to TRBJ2-7; unclear D gene. Germline V lookup: CDR1 MDHEN, CDR2 SYDVKM. This CDR3 has 12 amino acids. Trimming shortened V by 7 bases and J by 4 bases, and 11 bases separated the two germline ends. The CDR3 bases are TGTGCCAGCAATGGGCAGCATTACGAGCAGTACTTC. It is translated as CASNGQHYEQYF.

CDR3 sequence reads: CASSLSRGPLNEQFF. DNA for the CDR3: TGTGCCAGCAGCTTGAGCAGGGGCCCCCTCAATGAGCAGTTCTTC. The J gene is TRBJ2-1, the V gene TRBV5-4; D perhaps matches TRBD1 (6 bases). The CDR3 is made up of 15 amino acids. Germline V gene lookup returns CDR1 SGHNT and CDR2 YYREEE (reference sequence). V shed 1 base and J shed 6 bases, with 14 bases lying between them.

The V gene is TRBV4-1, the J gene TRBJ2-1; TRBD2 agrees at 11 bases. The CDR3 is 18 residues long. The J segment lost 0 bases and the V segment lost 2 bases, leaving 6 bases of the junction unmatched. The germline V gene encodes CDR1 MGHRA and CDR2 YSYEKL. DNA of the CDR3: TGCGCCAGCAGCCAATCCGGGACTAGCGGCAGCTCCTACAATGAGCAGTTCTTC. Translated: CASSQSGTSGSSYNEQFF.

CDR3 residues: CASSVAPAGSYNEQFF. Here the CDR3 DNA reads TGTGCCAGCAGTGTCGCCCCCGCGGGCTCCTACAATGAGCAGTTCTTC. V and J are TRBV6-1 and TRBJ2-1; weak D call: TRBD2 (5 bases). CDR3 length: 16 amino acids. V shed 4 bases and J shed 0 bases, with 13 bases lying between them. Germline CDR1 MNHNS, CDR2 SASEGT.

The chain uses TRBV9 and TRBJ2-2; possibly TRBD2 for D (6 bases). The CDR3 covers 16 residues. Germline loops: CDR1 SGDLS, CDR2 YYNGEE. Trimming took 4 bases from V and 0 from J, leaving 13 bases between them. The CDR3 region has the DNA TGTGCCAGCAGCCCCTTAGCGGCTACGAACACCGGGGAGCTGTTTTTT. Translated: CASSPLAATNTGELFF.